This TCR beta chain was retrieved from a study of cytomegalovirus exposure and HLA in healthy donors. Study-level findings and limits: An assumption of roughly uniform sequencing depth across donors underlay the presence/absence analyses.

PCR primers comprised 60 Vbeta and 13 Jbeta primers. The table came from immunoSEQ multiplex PCR; TCRdb's copy has only in-frame clones and leaves some out. The profile covers approximately 220,000 clones, with nearly 80% appearing a single time and over 1.5% taken by the ten largest. This CDR3 spans 15 amino acids. The V gene's germline CDR1 is MDHEN and CDR2 SYDVKM. Losses at the gene ends were 3 bases for V and 4 bases for J; bases not matched to a gene: 7. This clone appeared once. Its matching antigen is unknown. The sequenced sample consisted of PBMCs. V and J are TRBV28 and TRBJ1-1, with 8 positions matching TRBD1. The TCR sequence derives from a male donor in good health and CMV-seronegative. The CDR3 sequence is CASSLPGGAVTEAFF. CDR3 nucleotide sequence: TGTGCCAGCAGTTTGCCAGGGGGCGCGGTCACTGAAGCTTTCTTT.